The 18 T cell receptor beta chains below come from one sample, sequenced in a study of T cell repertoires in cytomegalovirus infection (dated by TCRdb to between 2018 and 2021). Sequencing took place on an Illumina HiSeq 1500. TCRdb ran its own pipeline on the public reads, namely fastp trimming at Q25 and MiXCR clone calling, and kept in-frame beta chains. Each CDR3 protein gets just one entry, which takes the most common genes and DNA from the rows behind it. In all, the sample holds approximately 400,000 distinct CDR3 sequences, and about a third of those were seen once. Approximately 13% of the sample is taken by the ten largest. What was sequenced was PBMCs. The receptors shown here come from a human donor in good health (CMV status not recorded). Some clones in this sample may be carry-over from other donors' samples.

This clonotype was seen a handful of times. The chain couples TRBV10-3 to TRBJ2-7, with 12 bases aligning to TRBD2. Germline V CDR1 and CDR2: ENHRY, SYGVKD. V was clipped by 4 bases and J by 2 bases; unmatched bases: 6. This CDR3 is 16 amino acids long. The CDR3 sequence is CAISGESSGGAYEQYF. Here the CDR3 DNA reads TGTGCCATCAGTGGGGAATCTAGCGGGGGGGCCTACGAGCAGTACTTC.

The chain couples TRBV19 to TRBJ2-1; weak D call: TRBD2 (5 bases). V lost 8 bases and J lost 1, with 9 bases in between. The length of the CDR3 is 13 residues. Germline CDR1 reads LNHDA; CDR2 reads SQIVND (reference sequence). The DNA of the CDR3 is TGTGCCAGTCGAGCGGCTTCCTACAATGAGCAGTTCTTC. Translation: CASRAASYNEQFF.

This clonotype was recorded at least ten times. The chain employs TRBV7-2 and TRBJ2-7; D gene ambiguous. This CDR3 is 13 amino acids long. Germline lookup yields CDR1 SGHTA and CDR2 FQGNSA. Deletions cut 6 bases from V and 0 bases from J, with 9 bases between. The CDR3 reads CASRKQSSYEQYF. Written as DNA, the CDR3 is TGTGCCAGCAGAAAACAGAGCTCCTACGAGCAGTACTTC.

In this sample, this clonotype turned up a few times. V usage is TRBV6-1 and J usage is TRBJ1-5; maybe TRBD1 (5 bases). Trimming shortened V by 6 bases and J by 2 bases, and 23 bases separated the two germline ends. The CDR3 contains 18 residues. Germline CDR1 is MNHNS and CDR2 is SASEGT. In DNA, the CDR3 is TGTGCCAGCAGAGCCCCGGACACCCGGTCGGGCCGCAATCAGCCCCAGCATTTT. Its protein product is CASRAPDTRSGRNQPQHF.

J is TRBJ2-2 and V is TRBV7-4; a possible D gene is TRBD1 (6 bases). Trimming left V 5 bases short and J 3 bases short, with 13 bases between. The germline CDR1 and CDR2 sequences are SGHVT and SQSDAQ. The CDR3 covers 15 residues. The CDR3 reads CASSPIQGHTGELFF. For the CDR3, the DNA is TGTGCCAGCAGCCCAATACAGGGACACACCGGGGAGCTGTTTTTT.

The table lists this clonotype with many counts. CDR3 nucleotide sequence: TGTGCCAGCAGTCAACCGGGACTAGCTCGCAATGAGCAGTTCTTC. This codes for CASSQPGLARNEQFF. The chain links TRBV12-3 or TRBV12-4 to TRBJ2-1; 9 nucleotides line up with TRBD2. This CDR3 region has 15 residues. Unmatched junction bases numbered 8, after V lost 5 bases and J lost 6 bases.

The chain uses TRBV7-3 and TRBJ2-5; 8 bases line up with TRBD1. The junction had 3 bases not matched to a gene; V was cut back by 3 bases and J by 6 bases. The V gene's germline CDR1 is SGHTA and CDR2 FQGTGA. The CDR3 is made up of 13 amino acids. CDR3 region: CASSLGQDQTQYF. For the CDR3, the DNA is TGTGCCAGCAGCTTGGGACAGGATCAGACCCAGTACTTC.

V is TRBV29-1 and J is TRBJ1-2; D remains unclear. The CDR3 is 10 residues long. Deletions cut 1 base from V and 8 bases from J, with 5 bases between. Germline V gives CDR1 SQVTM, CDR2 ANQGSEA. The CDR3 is CSVEGPGYTF. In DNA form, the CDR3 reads TGCAGCGTTGAAGGGCCGGGCTACACCTTC.

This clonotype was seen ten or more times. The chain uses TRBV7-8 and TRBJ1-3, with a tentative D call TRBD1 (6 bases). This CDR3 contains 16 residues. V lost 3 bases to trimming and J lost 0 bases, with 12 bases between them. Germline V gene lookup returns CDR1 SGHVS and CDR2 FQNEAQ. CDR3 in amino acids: CASSLTQGSSGNTIYF. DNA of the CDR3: TGTGCCAGCAGCTTGACGCAGGGGTCCTCTGGAAACACCATATATTTT. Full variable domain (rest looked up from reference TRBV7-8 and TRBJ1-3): GAGVSQSPRYKVAKRGQDVALRCDPISGHVSLFWYQQALGQGPEFLTYFQNEAQLDKSGLPSDRFFAERPEGSVSTLKIQRTQQEDSAVYLCASSLTQGSSGNTIYFGEGSWLTVV.

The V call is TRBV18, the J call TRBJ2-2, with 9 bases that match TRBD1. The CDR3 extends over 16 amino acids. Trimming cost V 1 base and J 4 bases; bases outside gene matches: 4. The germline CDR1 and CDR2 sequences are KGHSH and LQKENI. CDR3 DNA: TGTGCCAGCTCACCACAACAGGGGGCGATCACCGGGGAGCTGTTTTTT. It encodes CASSPQQGAITGELFF.

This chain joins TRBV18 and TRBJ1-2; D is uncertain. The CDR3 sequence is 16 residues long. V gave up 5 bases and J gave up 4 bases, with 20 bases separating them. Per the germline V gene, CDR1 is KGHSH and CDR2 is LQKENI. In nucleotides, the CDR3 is TGTGCCAGCTCATCCGAATTGATCGATAAGGTCTATGGCTACACCTTC. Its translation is CASSSELIDKVYGYTF.

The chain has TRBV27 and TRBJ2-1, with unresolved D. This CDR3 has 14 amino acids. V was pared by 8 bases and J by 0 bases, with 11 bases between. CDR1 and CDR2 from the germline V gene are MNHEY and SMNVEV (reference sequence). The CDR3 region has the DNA TGTGCCAGCTGGCGGATGAGCTCCTACAATGAGCAGTTCTTC. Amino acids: CASWRMSSYNEQFF.

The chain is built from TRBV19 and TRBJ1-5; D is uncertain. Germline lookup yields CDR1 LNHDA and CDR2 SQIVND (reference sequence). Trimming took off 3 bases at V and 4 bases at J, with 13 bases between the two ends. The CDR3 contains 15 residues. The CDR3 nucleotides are TGTGCCAGTAGTATGAATGGAGGGTGGAATCAGCCCCAGCATTTT. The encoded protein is CASSMNGGWNQPQHF.

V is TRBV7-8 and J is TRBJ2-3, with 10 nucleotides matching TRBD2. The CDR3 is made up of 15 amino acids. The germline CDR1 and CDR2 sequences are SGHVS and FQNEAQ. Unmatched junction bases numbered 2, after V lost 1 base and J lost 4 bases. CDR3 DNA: TGTGCCAGCAGCTTAGAGCGGGGGGGGGCAGATACGCAGTATTTT. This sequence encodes CASSLERGGADTQYF.

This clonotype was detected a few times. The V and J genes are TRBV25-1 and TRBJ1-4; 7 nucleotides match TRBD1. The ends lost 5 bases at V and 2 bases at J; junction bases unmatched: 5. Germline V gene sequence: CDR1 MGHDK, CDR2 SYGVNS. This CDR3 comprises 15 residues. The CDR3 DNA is TGTGCCAGCAGTACAGGGACAGCCACTAATGAAAAACTGTTTTTT. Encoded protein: CASSTGTATNEKLFF.

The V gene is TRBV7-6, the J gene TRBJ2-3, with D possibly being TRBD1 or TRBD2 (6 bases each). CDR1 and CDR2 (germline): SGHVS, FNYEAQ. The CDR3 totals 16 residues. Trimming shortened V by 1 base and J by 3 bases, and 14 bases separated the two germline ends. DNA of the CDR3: TGTGCCAGCAGCTTAGGGGGGCAGGGGAGGACAGATACGCAGTATTTT. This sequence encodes CASSLGGQGRTDTQYF.

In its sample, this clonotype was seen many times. Written as DNA, the CDR3 is TGTGCCAGCAGCCCCGGCCTTGAGCAGTACTTC. Translation gives CASSPGLEQYF. This chain links TRBV7-2 with TRBJ2-7; D is uncertain. The CDR3 covers 11 residues. Germline CDR1 reads SGHTA; CDR2 reads FQGNSA. V lost 5 bases, J lost 7 bases, and 9 bases lay in between.

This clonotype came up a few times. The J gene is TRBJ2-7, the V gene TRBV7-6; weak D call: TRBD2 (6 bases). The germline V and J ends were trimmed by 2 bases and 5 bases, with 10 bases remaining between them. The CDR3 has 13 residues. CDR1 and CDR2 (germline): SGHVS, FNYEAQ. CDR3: CASSLTGVDEQYF. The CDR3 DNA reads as TGTGCCAGCAGCTTAACGGGGGTGGACGAGCAGTACTTC.